The 20 T cell receptor beta chains presented below share a single source sample, sequenced in a study of cytomegalovirus exposure and HLA in healthy donors. Primers included in the PCR were 60 Vbeta and 13 Jbeta primers. The method was immunoSEQ multiplex PCR; TCRdb's version includes in-frame clones alone and lacks a portion of them. Of roughly 170,000 clones listed, roughly 82% are singletons. The source material was PBMCs. Source of these receptors: a woman aged 25 to 45 in good health and CMV-seronegative.

V gene TRBV27 combines with J gene TRBJ2-1; 7 bases are a match to TRBD1. CDR1 and CDR2 (germline): MNHEY, SMNVEV (reference sequence). The V segment lost 3 bases and the J segment 4 bases; nucleotides outside the gene matches: 6. The CDR3 is made up of 15 amino acids. The CDR3, as DNA: TGTGCCAGCAGTTTTCGACAGGGAGAATACAATGAGCAGTTCTTC. Its protein is CASSFRQGEYNEQFF.

This chain connects TRBV25-1 to TRBJ1-6; D gene unclear. Per the germline V gene, CDR1 is MGHDK and CDR2 is SYGVNS. V dropped 5 bases and J dropped 2 bases, with 7 bases sitting between them. This CDR3 spans 14 amino acids. CDR3 coding DNA: TGTGCCAGCAGTCAGTTAACCTATAATTCACCCCTCCACTTT. Its translation: CASSQLTYNSPLHF.

The chain employs TRBV9 and TRBJ2-7, with D maybe TRBD2 (5 bases). V was trimmed by 0 bases and J by 4 bases, leaving 11 bases between them. The V gene's germline CDR1 is SGDLS and CDR2 YYNGEE. The CDR3 is 14 residues long. In DNA form, the CDR3 reads TGTGCCAGCAGCGTAGGGTGGACTGAGTACGAGCAGTACTTC. This gives the protein CASSVGWTEYEQYF.

This clone was seen only a few times. V is TRBV7-9 and J is TRBJ2-3; 16 bases align to TRBD2. V trimming: 5 bases; J trimming: 3 bases; junction bases outside the gene matches: 8. This CDR3 is 18 amino acids long. Germline V gene lookup returns CDR1 SEHNR and CDR2 FQNEAQ (reference sequence). The CDR3 DNA is TGTGCCAGCAGCGAGGGACTAGCGGGAGGGATTACTACAGATACGCAGTATTTT. Protein product: CASSEGLAGGITTDTQYF. The full variable domain, in which reference TRBV7-9 and TRBJ2-3 provide the parts outside the CDR3, is DTGVSQNPRHKITKRGQNVTFRCDPISEHNRLYWYRQTLGQGPEFLTYFQNEAQLEKSRLLSDRFSAERPKGSFSTLEIQRTEQGDSAMYLCASSEGLAGGITTDTQYFGPGTRLTVL.

This chain links TRBV18 with TRBJ2-3; the D is unclear. The CDR3 length is 14 residues. V was clipped by 1 base and J by 3 bases, with 8 bases between them. CDR1 and CDR2 (germline): KGHSH, LQKENI. CDR3 DNA sequence: TGTGCCAGCTCACCACAGACTGGAACAGATACGCAGTATTTT. Its translation: CASSPQTGTDTQYF.

The chain employs TRBV9 and TRBJ2-5; TRBD2 matches at 7 bases. V shed 3 bases and J 5 bases; nucleotides not matched to a gene: 16. Per the germline V gene, CDR1 is SGDLS and CDR2 is YYNGEE. The CDR3 contains 17 residues. CDR3 DNA sequence: TGTGCCAGCAGCGCCGGACTAGAAGGCGGTGTAGGGGAGACCCAGTACTTC. Protein sequence: CASSAGLEGGVGETQYF.

The V and J genes are TRBV9 and TRBJ2-7; 7 nucleotides line up with TRBD1. The length of the CDR3 is 15 residues. V was clipped by 0 bases and J by 0 bases; unmatched bases: 3. In germline, CDR1 is SGDLS, CDR2 YYNGEE. Here the CDR3 DNA reads TGTGCCAGCAGCGTAGAGGACAGGCCCTCCTACGAGCAGTACTTC. The encoded protein is CASSVEDRPSYEQYF.

CDR3 sequence reads: CASSSWFAGTSSFGEQFF. Written as DNA, the CDR3 is TGTGCCAGCAGTTCGTGGTTTGCCGGGACTAGTTCGTTTGGTGAGCAGTTCTTC. V gene TRBV28 combines with J gene TRBJ2-1; 8 bases fit TRBD2. The CDR3 runs to 18 residues. Losses at the gene ends were 4 bases for V and 9 bases for J; bases not matched to a gene: 20. Germline V lookup: CDR1 MDHEN, CDR2 SYDVKM. Based on the CDR3 plus reference TRBV28 and TRBJ2-1, the full variable domain is DVKVTQSSRYLVKRTGEKVFLECVQDMDHENMFWYRQDPGLGLRLIYFSYDVKMKEKGDIPEGYSVSREKKERFSLILESASTNQTSMYLCASSSWFAGTSSFGEQFFGPGTRLTVL.

J is TRBJ2-3 and V is TRBV7-9; 9 positions match TRBD2. Germline V lookup: CDR1 SEHNR, CDR2 FQNEAQ (reference sequence). The junction had 7 bases not matched to a gene; V was cut back by 3 bases and J by 6 bases. The CDR3 totals 15 residues. CDR3: CASSFIAGVGDTQYF. The CDR3 region has the DNA TGTGCCAGCAGCTTTATAGCGGGAGTTGGTGATACGCAGTATTTT.

This clone came up a few times. V is TRBV5-8 and J is TRBJ1-2, with 7 bases matching TRBD1. This CDR3 spans 17 amino acids. Germline CDR1 SGHTS, CDR2 YDEGEE. Trimming cost V 1 base and J 7 bases; bases outside gene matches: 16. The CDR3, as DNA: TGTGCCAGCAGCTTGTCAGGTGGACAGGCCCCAGATCCTGGCTACACCTTC. Residues: CASSLSGGQAPDPGYTF.

This clone was detected a few times. The chain employs TRBV5-1 and TRBJ2-1; 12 positions match TRBD2. The CDR3 has 16 residues. CDR1 and CDR2 (germline): SGHRS, YFSETQ. Trimming removed 7 bases from V and 1 base from J; junction bases left unmatched: 6. CDR3 in amino acids: CASSSGLAGSYNEQFF. The CDR3 DNA reads as TGCGCCAGCTCCTCCGGACTAGCGGGATCCTACAATGAGCAGTTCTTC.

This clone was seen just once. This chain connects TRBV19 to TRBJ1-2; TRBD1 aligns across 8 bases. This CDR3 contains 14 residues. With V trimmed by 4 bases and J by 0 bases, 1 base remained unmatched. The V gene's germline CDR1 is LNHDA and CDR2 SQIVND (reference sequence). As DNA, the CDR3 is TGTGCCAGTAGTACAGGGGGCGCTAACTATGGCTACACCTTC. Amino acids: CASSTGGANYGYTF.

This clone was found once. The gene calls are TRBV19 and TRBJ2-1; the match to TRBD1 covers 7 bases. The CDR3 has 13 residues. The V segment lost 5 bases and the J segment 4 bases; nucleotides outside the gene matches: 2. Per germline, CDR1 LNHDA and CDR2 SQIVND (reference sequence). This CDR3 is CASSPGQYNEQFF. The CDR3, as DNA: TGTGCCAGTAGTCCGGGACAGTACAATGAGCAGTTCTTC.

The V and J genes are TRBV5-1 and TRBJ2-5; 9 positions agree with TRBD1. The length of the CDR3 is 16 residues. With 0 bases clipped from V and 2 bases from J, the junction kept 5 bases outside the gene matches. From germline, CDR1 is SGHRS and CDR2 YFSETQ. The DNA for the CDR3 is TGCGCCAGCAGCTTGGGTGTCGGACAGGGGCAAGAGACCCAGTACTTC. Amino acids: CASSLGVGQGQETQYF.

The rearrangement uses TRBV7-6 and TRBJ2-7; tentatively, D is TRBD2 (5 bases). Germline CDR1 and CDR2: SGHVS and FNYEAQ. V lost 5 bases and J 0 bases, leaving 14 bases between the germline ends. CDR3 length: 15 residues. CDR3 sequence reads: CASSENSESSYEQYF. The CDR3 coding sequence is TGTGCCAGCAGCGAAAATAGCGAAAGCTCCTACGAGCAGTACTTC.

The rearrangement uses TRBV18 and TRBJ1-5; 7 bases are a match to TRBD1. This CDR3 comprises 14 residues. Germline lookup yields CDR1 KGHSH and CDR2 LQKENI. V was clipped by 2 bases and J by 7 bases; unmatched bases: 5. The CDR3 DNA follows: TGTGCCAGCTCACCAGACAGGGTTGGCCAGCCCCAGCATTTT. Protein sequence: CASSPDRVGQPQHF.

The chain couples TRBV5-6 to TRBJ1-3; D perhaps matches TRBD1 (5 bases). Germline V gene data show CDR1 as SGHDT and CDR2 as YYEEEE. This CDR3 is 15 amino acids long. Trimming removed 4 bases from V and 0 bases from J, with 11 bases in between. In DNA, the CDR3 is TGTGCCAGCAGCGGACACAGATACTCTGGAAACACCATATATTTT. Translating it yields CASSGHRYSGNTIYF. Supplemented by reference TRBV5-6 and TRBJ1-3, the full variable domain reads DAGVTQSPTHLIKTRGQQVTLRCSPKSGHDTVSWYQQALGQGPQFIFQYYEEEERQRGNFPDRFSGHQFPNYSSELNVNALLLGDSALYLCASSGHRYSGNTIYFGEGSWLTVV.

The chain recombines TRBV28 with TRBJ1-2, with D unclear. The CDR3 extends over 11 amino acids. Germline V gene lookup returns CDR1 MDHEN and CDR2 SYDVKM. The V and J ends lost 5 bases and 7 bases respectively, with 8 bases between them. The CDR3 loop reads CASSPLRGYTF. The CDR3 nucleotides read TGTGCCAGCAGTCCACTACGTGGCTACACCTTC.

The CDR3 DNA follows: TGTGCCAGCAGTTACTCTTCAACTACCTACGAGCAGTACTTC. Its protein product is CASSYSSTTYEQYF. This chain connects TRBV6-5 to TRBJ2-7, with D uncertain. The CDR3 is 14 residues long. In germline, CDR1 is MNHEY, CDR2 SVGAGI. Between the trimmed V and J ends, which lost 0 bases and 2 bases, there was a span of 8 bases.

CDR3 in amino acids: CASSPSGYRSRGGYTF. In DNA, the CDR3 is TGTGCCAGCAGCCCCTCTGGGTACCGAAGTAGAGGTGGCTACACCTTC. V and J are TRBV5-4 and TRBJ1-2; D gene unclear. This CDR3 spans 16 amino acids. Looked up from germline, CDR1 is SGHNT and CDR2 is YYREEE (reference sequence). V lost 4 bases, J lost 7 bases, and 23 bases lay in between.